A single sample gave rise to the 24 T cell receptor beta chains below, sequenced in a study of T cells expressing NK-cell markers. TCRdb derives one entry per CDR3 protein from the 5' RACE reads, leaving out DNA. The table for this sample gives about 550,000 distinct CDR3 sequences. Specimen: blood T cells: a sorted CD56 or NKG2C T cell subset, CD4+ or CD8+ T cells, or bulk PBMC T cells (not recorded which). These receptors came from a man aged 18 to 29 in good health.

V and J are TRBV6-1 and TRBJ2-1. Germline CDR1 reads MNHNS; CDR2 reads SASEGT. This CDR3 comprises 13 residues. This CDR3 is CASSDTVLNEQFF.

J is TRBJ1-2 and V is TRBV20-1; TCRdb's D call, TRBD1, is unchecked because there is no DNA. The CDR3 length is 12 residues. The germline CDR1 and CDR2 sequences are DFQATT and SNEGSKA (reference sequence). CDR3 region: CSAQGQSYGYTF.

The chain's CDR3 is CASSQVGDRASNTGELFF. J is TRBJ2-2 and V is TRBV4-1; TCRdb's D call of TRBD1 is untestable without DNA. This CDR3 contains 18 residues. The germline V gene has CDR1 MGHRA and CDR2 YSYEKL.

The V call is TRBV7-9, the J call TRBJ2-3. Per the germline V gene, CDR1 is SEHNR and CDR2 is FQNEAQ (reference sequence). This CDR3 is 14 amino acids long. CDR3 sequence: CASSSQGSADTQYF.

The chain couples TRBV11-2 to TRBJ1-3; absent DNA, TCRdb's TRBD1 call cannot be checked. Germline V gene sequence: CDR1 SGHAT, CDR2 FQNNGV. This CDR3 comprises 17 residues. The CDR3 region is CASSLSRGQYSGNTIYF.

The J gene is TRBJ1-5, the V gene TRBV12-3 or TRBV12-4; the TRBD1 assignment by TCRdb is unverifiable without DNA. The CDR3 totals 16 residues. The CDR3 reads CASSIAQGVGNQPQHF.

The gene calls are TRBV7-9 and TRBJ2-7; lacking DNA, the TRBD1 call made by TCRdb goes unchecked. CDR3 length equals 13 residues. The germline V gene encodes CDR1 SEHNR and CDR2 FQNEAQ (reference sequence). The CDR3 sequence: CASSLPGGGEQYF.

The CDR3 is CASSLSQPSYGYTF. This rearrangement joins TRBV5-6 to TRBJ1-2. Per the germline V gene, CDR1 is SGHDT and CDR2 is YYEEEE. This CDR3 has 14 residues.

The rearrangement joins TRBV7-9 to TRBJ2-1; TCRdb's assignment of TRBD2 cannot be checked, as there is no DNA. CDR1 and CDR2 (germline): SEHNR, FQNEAQ (reference sequence). The CDR3 sequence is 17 residues long. The CDR3 reads CASRPTLSGRTDNEQFF.

The chain recombines TRBV15 with TRBJ2-5; no DNA is available, so the TRBD1 call from TCRdb remains unchecked. Germline assignment: CDR1 LNHNV and CDR2 YYDKDF (reference sequence). CDR3 size: 15 residues. CDR3 sequence: CATSRAVTDQETQYF.

This sequence joins TRBV7-2 and TRBJ1-1. The V gene's germline CDR1 is SGHTA and CDR2 FQGNSA. The CDR3 totals 13 residues. This CDR3 is CASRTEMNTEAFF.

The V gene is TRBV12-3 or TRBV12-4, the J gene TRBJ2-3. This CDR3 has 13 amino acids. The chain's CDR3 is CASSIPGRSTQYF.

This rearrangement joins TRBV27 to TRBJ2-7; the D gene TCRdb calls, TRBD2, cannot be checked with no DNA. The CDR3 runs 15 residues. Germline V gives CDR1 MNHEY, CDR2 SMNVEV (reference sequence). The CDR3 loop reads CASSSVGPPIYEQYF.

The gene calls are TRBV7-8 and TRBJ1-1; as DNA is missing, the TRBD1 call by TCRdb cannot be tested. Germline lookup yields CDR1 SGHVS and CDR2 FQNEAQ. The CDR3 is made up of 14 amino acids. The CDR3 is CASSEQGWDTEAFF.

This chain joins TRBV12-3 or TRBV12-4 and TRBJ2-6; no DNA is available, so the TRBD1 call from TCRdb remains unchecked. The CDR3 spans 18 residues. The CDR3 protein is CASSSIGTGNSGANVLTF.

The chain links TRBV5-1 to TRBJ1-1; no DNA is available, so the TRBD1 call from TCRdb remains unchecked. Germline V gene sequence: CDR1 SGHRS, CDR2 YFSETQ. This CDR3 comprises 16 residues. CDR3 protein: CASSLESRAAGTEAFF.

The chain is built from TRBV25-1 and TRBJ2-1; TCRdb picks TRBD2, but there is no DNA to check that call. The CDR3 extends over 15 amino acids. Germline values: CDR1 MGHDK, CDR2 SYGVNS. This CDR3 reads CAIVDSGRALNEQFF.

The chain joins TRBV27 to TRBJ1-2; the TRBD1 assignment by TCRdb is unverifiable without DNA. The CDR3 runs to 13 residues. Germline V gives CDR1 MNHEY, CDR2 SMNVEV (reference sequence). This CDR3 reads CASSQQGARGYTF.

V and J are TRBV5-1 and TRBJ2-5; TCRdb designates TRBD1, a call that cannot be tested without DNA. Germline CDR1 reads SGHRS; CDR2 reads YFSETQ. The CDR3 sequence is 16 residues long. This CDR3 reads CASSLRADRYQETQYF.

V usage is TRBV10-3 and J usage is TRBJ2-6; absent DNA, TCRdb's TRBD2 call cannot be checked. The CDR3 length is 16 residues. Germline V gene sequence: CDR1 ENHRY, CDR2 SYGVKD. CDR3 loop: CAISDRTASKANVLTF.

The chain carries TRBV5-1 and TRBJ2-1; absent DNA, TCRdb's TRBD2 call cannot be checked. CDR3 size: 15 residues. Germline V CDR1 and CDR2: SGHRS, YFSETQ. The CDR3 here is CASSFLREMVSEQFF.

This chain links TRBV25-1 with TRBJ2-5; the D call from TCRdb, TRBD1, cannot be confirmed without DNA. This CDR3 is built from 14 residues. Looked up from germline, CDR1 is MGHDK and CDR2 is SYGVNS. The CDR3 here is CASSPGDISGTQYF.

The V and J genes are TRBV11-2 and TRBJ2-1; TCRdb picks TRBD1, but there is no DNA to check that call. The CDR3 has 15 residues. Germline CDR1 reads SGHAT; CDR2 reads FQNNGV. The CDR3: CASSSPGTGGYEQFF.

The chain uses TRBV20-1 and TRBJ2-3; the D call from TCRdb, TRBD2, cannot be confirmed without DNA. The CDR3 extends over 16 amino acids. CDR1 and CDR2 from the germline V gene are DFQATT and SNEGSKA (reference sequence). CDR3 amino acids: CSLTLPGLAFSDTQYF.